This note documents a single T cell receptor beta chain sequence. Its antigen remains unidentified. This entry is derived from a study of cytomegalovirus exposure and HLA in healthy donors. Points from the study as a whole: Later analysis suggested most CMV-associated TCR beta chains were HLA-restricted. Researchers reported in a later analysis that a missense DCLRE1C variant was tied to TCR beta V- and J-gene trimming. The only immune exposure information that was available was CMV serostatus. Roughly even sequencing depth across donors was the assumption behind the presence/absence analyses.

The PCR was carried out with 60 Vbeta primers and 13 Jbeta primers. Here immunoSEQ multiplex PCR was the method, and the copy in TCRdb shows in-frame clones only, minus some. The data contain roughly 220,000 clones, 65% to 85% of them seen just once; the ten biggest clones take up about 1.5%. The sample taken for sequencing was PBMCs. The clonotype was recovered from a man aged 45-60 years in good health and CMV-seronegative.

CDR3 sequence: CASRRTGTYGYTF. CDR3 DNA sequence: TGTGCCAGCAGAAGAACAGGAACTTATGGCTACACCTTC. The rearrangement links TRBV27 to TRBJ1-2, with a tentative D call TRBD1 (5 bases). The germline V gene encodes CDR1 MNHEY and CDR2 SMNVEV (reference sequence). Trimming took 6 bases from V and 5 from J, leaving 13 bases between them. The CDR3 length is 13 residues.